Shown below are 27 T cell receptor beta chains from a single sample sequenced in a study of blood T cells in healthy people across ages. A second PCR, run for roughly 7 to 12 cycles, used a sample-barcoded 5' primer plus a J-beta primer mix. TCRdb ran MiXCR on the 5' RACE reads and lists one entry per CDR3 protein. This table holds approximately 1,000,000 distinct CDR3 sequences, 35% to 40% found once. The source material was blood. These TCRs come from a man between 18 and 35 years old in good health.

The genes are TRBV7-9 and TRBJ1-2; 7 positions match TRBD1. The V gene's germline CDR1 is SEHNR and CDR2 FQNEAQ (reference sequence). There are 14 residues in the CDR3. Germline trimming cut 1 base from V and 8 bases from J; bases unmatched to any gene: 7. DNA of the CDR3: TGTGCCAGCAGCTTAGTCGGAGGGGGCTCGGGCTACACCTTC. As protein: CASSLVGGGSGYTF.

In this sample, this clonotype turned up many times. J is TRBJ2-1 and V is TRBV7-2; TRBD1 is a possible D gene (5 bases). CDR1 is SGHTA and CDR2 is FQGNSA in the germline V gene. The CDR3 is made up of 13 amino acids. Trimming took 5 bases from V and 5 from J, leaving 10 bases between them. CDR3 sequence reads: CASSKQVDNEQFF. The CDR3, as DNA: TGTGCCAGCAGCAAACAGGTTGACAATGAGCAGTTCTTC.

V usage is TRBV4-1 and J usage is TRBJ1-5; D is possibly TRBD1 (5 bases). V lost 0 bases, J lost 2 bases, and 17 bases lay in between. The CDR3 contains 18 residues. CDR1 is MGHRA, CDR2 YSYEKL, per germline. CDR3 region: CASSQDESGGFRNQPQHF. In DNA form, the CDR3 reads TGCGCCAGCAGCCAAGATGAGAGCGGGGGTTTCCGCAATCAGCCCCAGCATTTT.

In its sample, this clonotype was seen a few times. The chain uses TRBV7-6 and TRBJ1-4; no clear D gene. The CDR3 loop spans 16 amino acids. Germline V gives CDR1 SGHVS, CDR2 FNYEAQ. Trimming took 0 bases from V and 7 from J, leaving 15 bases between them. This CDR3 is CASSLARRRMGEKLFF. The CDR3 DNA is TGTGCCAGCAGCTTAGCAAGGCGAAGGATGGGTGAAAAACTGTTTTTT.

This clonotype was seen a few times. The CDR3: CASSERWSEQYF. DNA of the CDR3: TGTGCCAGCAGTGAACGGTGGAGCGAGCAGTACTTC. The rearrangement joins TRBV6-1 to TRBJ2-7; D is unclear. Germline CDR1 reads MNHNS; CDR2 reads SASEGT. The CDR3 runs 12 residues. Trimming stripped 2 bases from V and 6 bases from J, with 8 bases between.

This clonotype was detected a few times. In DNA form, the CDR3 reads TGTGCCAGCAGCGTAAGGGTTGACACTGAAGCTTTCTTT. It specifies CASSVRVDTEAFF. The chain couples TRBV5-5 to TRBJ1-1; D gene ambiguous. Germline CDR1 and CDR2: SGHKS and YYEKEE (reference sequence). The V end lost 4 bases, the J end lost 3 bases, and 10 bases lay between the germline ends. The CDR3 consists of 13 residues.

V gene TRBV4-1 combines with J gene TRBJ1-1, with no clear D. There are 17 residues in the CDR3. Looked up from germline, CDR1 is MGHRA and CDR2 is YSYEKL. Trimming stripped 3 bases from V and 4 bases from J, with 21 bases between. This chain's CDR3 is CASSQSTGPPASTEAFF. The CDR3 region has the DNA TGCGCCAGCAGCCAGTCGACCGGGCCCCCGGCCAGCACTGAAGCTTTCTTT.

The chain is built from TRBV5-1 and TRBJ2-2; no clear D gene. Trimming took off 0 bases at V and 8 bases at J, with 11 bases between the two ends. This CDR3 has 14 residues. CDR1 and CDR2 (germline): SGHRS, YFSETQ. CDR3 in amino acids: CASSLESLRGELFF. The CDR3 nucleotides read TGCGCCAGCAGCTTGGAGTCGCTTAGGGGGGAGCTGTTTTTT.

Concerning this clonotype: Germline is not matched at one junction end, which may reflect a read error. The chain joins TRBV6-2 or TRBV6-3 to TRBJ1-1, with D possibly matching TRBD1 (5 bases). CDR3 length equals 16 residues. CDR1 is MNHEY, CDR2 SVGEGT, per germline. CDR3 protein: CASIKDRDSRNAEAFF. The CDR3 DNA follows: TGTGCCAGCATTAAAGATCGGGACTCAAGGAACGCTGAAGCTTTCTTT.

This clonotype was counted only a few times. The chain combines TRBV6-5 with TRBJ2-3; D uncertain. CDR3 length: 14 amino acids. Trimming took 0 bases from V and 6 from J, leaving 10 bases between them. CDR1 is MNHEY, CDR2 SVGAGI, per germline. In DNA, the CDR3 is TGTGCCAGCAGTTACTCCGGGCCCTTGGATACGCAGTATTTT. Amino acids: CASSYSGPLDTQYF.

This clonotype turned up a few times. CDR3 nucleotide sequence: TGTGCCAGCAGCGTCTACATGAACACTGAAGCTTTCTTT. It codes for CASSVYMNTEAFF. This rearrangement joins TRBV9 to TRBJ1-1; D is ambiguous. CDR1 is SGDLS and CDR2 is YYNGEE in the germline V gene. Deletions cut 2 bases from V and 0 bases from J, with 5 bases between. The CDR3 loop spans 13 amino acids.

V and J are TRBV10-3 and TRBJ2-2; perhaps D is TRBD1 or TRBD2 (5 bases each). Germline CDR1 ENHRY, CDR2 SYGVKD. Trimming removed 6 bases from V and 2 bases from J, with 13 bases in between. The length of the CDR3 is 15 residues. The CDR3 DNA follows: TGTGCCATCAGCTCTGGGACGGCAAACACCGGGGAGCTGTTTTTT. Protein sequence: CAISSGTANTGELFF.

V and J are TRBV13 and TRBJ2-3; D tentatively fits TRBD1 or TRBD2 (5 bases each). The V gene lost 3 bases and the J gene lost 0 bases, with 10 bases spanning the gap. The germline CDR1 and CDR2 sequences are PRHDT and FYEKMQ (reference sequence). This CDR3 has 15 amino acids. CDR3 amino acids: CASSFEGISTDTQYF. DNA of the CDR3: TGTGCCAGCAGCTTTGAGGGGATTAGCACAGATACGCAGTATTTT.

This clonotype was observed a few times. CDR3: CASSYFGRSYEQYF. As DNA, the CDR3 is TGTGCCAGCAGTTACTTTGGCAGATCCTACGAGCAGTACTTC. The V gene is TRBV6-2 or TRBV6-3, the J gene TRBJ2-7; D is unresolved. The germline gives CDR1 MNHEY, CDR2 SVGEGT. Trimming cost V 1 base and J 1 base, with 8 bases left between them. The CDR3 contains 14 residues.

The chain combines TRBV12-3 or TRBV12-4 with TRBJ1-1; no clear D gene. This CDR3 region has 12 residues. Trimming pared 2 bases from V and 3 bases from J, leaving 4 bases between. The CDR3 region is CASSLSHTEAFF. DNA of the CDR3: TGTGCCAGCAGTTTATCGCACACTGAAGCTTTCTTT.

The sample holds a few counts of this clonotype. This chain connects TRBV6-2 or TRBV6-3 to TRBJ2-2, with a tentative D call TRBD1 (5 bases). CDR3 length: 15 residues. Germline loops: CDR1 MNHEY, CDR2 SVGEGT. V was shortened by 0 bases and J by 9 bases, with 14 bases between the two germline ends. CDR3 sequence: CASSYSTVEGRELFF. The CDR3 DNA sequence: TGTGCCAGCAGTTACTCGACAGTGGAAGGACGGGAGCTGTTTTTT.

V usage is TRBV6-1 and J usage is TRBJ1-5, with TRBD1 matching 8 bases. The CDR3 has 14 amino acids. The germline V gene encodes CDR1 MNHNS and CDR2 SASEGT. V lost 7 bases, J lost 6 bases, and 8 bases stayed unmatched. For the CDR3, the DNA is TGTGCCAGCACTGGACAGGGCCACGTTCAGCCCCAGCATTTT. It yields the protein CASTGQGHVQPQHF.

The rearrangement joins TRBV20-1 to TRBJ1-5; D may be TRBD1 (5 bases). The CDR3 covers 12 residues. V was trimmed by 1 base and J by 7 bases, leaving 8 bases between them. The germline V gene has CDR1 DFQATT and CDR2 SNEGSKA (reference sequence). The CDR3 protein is CSARVGGQPQHF. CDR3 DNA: TGCAGTGCTAGAGTTGGGGGGCAGCCCCAGCATTTT.

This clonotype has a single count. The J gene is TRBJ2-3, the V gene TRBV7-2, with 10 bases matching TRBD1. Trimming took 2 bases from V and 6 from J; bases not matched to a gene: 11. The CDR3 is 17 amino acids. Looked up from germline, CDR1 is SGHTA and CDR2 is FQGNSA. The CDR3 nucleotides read TGTGCCAGCAGCTTAATAGCGGGGACAGGGGTTTCGGATACGCAGTATTTT. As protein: CASSLIAGTGVSDTQYF.

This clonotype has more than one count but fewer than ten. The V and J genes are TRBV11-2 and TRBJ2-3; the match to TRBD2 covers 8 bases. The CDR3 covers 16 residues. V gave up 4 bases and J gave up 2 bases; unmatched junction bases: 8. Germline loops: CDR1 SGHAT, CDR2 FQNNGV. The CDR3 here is CASSSKAGENTDTQYF. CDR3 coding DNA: TGTGCCAGCAGCTCAAAAGCGGGGGAAAACACAGATACGCAGTATTTT.

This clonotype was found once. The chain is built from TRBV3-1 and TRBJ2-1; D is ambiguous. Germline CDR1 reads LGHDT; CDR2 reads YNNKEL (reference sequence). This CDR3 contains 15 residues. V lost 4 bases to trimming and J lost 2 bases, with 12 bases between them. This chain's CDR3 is CASSLPDIAYNEQFF. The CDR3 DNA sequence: TGTGCCAGCAGCCTTCCAGACATTGCCTACAATGAGCAGTTCTTC.

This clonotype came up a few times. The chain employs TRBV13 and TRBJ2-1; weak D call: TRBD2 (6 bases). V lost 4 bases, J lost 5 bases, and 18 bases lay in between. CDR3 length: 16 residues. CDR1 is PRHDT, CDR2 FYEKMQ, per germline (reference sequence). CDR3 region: CASSSGGRRPNNEQFF. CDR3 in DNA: TGTGCCAGCAGCTCTGGAGGGAGGCGGCCGAACAATGAGCAGTTCTTC. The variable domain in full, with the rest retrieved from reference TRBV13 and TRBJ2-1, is AAGVIQSPRHLIKEKRETATLKCYPIPRHDTVYWYQQGPGQDPQFLISFYEKMQSDKGSIPDRFSAQQFSDYHSELNMSSLELGDSALYFCASSSGGRRPNNEQFFGPGTRLTVL.

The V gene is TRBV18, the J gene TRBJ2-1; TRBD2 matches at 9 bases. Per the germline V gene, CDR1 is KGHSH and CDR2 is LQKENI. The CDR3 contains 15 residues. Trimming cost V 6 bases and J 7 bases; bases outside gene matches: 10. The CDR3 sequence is CASSPKISGGNEQFF. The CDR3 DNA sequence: TGTGCCAGCTCCCCCAAGATAAGCGGGGGGAATGAGCAGTTCTTC.

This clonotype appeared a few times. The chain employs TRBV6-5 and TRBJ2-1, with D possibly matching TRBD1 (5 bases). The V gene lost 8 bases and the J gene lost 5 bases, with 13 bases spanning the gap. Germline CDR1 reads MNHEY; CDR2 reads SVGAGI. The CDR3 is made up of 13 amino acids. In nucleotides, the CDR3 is TGTGCCAGCGGCCAGGGATTGGACAATGAGCAGTTCTTC. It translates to CASGQGLDNEQFF.

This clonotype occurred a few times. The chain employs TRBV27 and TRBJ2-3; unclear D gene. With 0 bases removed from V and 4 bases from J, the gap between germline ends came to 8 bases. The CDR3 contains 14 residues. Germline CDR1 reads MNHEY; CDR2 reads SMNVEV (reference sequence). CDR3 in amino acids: CASSLSLDADTQYF. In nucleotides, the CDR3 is TGTGCCAGCAGTTTATCTCTCGATGCAGATACGCAGTATTTT.

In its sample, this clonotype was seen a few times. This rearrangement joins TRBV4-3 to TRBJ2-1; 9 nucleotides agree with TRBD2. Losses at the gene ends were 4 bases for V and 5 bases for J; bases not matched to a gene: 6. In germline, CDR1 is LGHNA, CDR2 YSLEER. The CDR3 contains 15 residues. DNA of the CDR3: TGCGCCAGCAGCCGAACGGGACTAGCCCACAATGAGCAGTTCTTC. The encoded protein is CASSRTGLAHNEQFF.

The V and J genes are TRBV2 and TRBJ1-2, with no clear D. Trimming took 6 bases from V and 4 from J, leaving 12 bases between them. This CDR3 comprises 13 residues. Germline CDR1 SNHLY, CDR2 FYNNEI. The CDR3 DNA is TGTGCCAGCAGGACGGAGAGCCTCTATGGCTACACCTTC. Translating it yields CASRTESLYGYTF.